The rows below give T cell receptor beta chains drawn from one sample of a study of early T cells in non-severe SARS-CoV-2 infection. TCRdb reprocessed the 5' RACE reads via MiXCR and lists one record per CDR3 protein. Of about 48,000 distinct CDR3 sequences listed, roughly 5.9% are singletons. The specimen sequenced was whole blood. The receptors come from an adult who was a healthcare worker with PCR-confirmed SARS-CoV-2 infection or an uninfected control (not recorded which). CDR3s include the opening cysteine and the closing phenylalanine or tryptophan. D genes are given only for firm matches. Clone size is not always given. Where it is, it says once, few, many or a class for expanded clones.

V gene,D gene,clone size,J gene,CDR3 DNA,CDR3 protein
TRBV4-2,TRBD1,many,TRBJ1-2,TGTGCCAGCACCCGGGGAGGACAGGGGGAACATGGCTACACCTTC,CASTRGGQGEHGYTF
TRBV2,.,many,TRBJ2-7,TGTGCCAGCTTCGCCCCGGGACCCCAGTGGGAGCAGTACTTC,CASFAPGPQWEQYF
TRBV18,.,.,TRBJ2-7,TGTGCCAGCTCACCACCGGGAGGGGGCGACGAGCAGTACTTC,CASSPPGGGDEQYF
TRBV15,.,many,TRBJ2-2,TGTGCCACCAGCAGAGAAACGCCAGAACGAGGCACCGGGGAGCTGTTTTTT,CATSRETPERGTGELFF
TRBV5-1,.,many,TRBJ1-6,TGCGCCAGCAGCAGTGAACAGGGCGCAGGCGGTTCACCCCTCCACTTT,CASSSEQGAGGSPLHF
TRBV11-3,.,many,TRBJ2-3,TGTGCCAGCAGCATACGGACGGTCGAAGATACGCAGTATTTT,CASSIRTVEDTQYF
TRBV7-9,.,few,TRBJ2-7,TGTGCCAGCAGCTTAGGTGGCCTGGAGTACTTC,CASSLGGLEYF
TRBV20-1,.,.,TRBJ2-3,TGCAGTGCCAGATATGAGCGCGGTACAGATACGCAGTATTTT,CSARYERGTDTQYF
TRBV12-3/TRBV12-4,.,many,TRBJ1-5,TGTGCCAGCAGTTTACCGAATCAGCCCCAGCATTTT,CASSLPNQPQHF
TRBV5-1,.,many,TRBJ1-4,TGCGCCAGCAGCGCAATCGGGACACGTGAAAAACTGTTTTTT,CASSAIGTREKLFF
TRBV5-4,TRBD2,many,TRBJ2-3,TGTGCCAGCAGCCCGAATCGGGGCAGCGGGGGTAGCACAGATACGCAGTATTTT,CASSPNRGSGGSTDTQYF
TRBV29-1,.,many,TRBJ1-2,TGCAGCGTTGACCACCCTAGCGGCTACACCTTC,CSVDHPSGYTF
TRBV7-2,.,many,TRBJ2-4,TGTGCCAGCAGCCCTAGGTACAATCTAGCCAAAAACATTCAGTACTTC,CASSPRYNLAKNIQYF
TRBV29-1,.,.,TRBJ1-2,TGCAGCGTCGCGGTCCTTAACTATGGCTACACCTTC,CSVAVLNYGYTF
TRBV7-9,TRBD1,.,TRBJ1-1,TGTGCCAGCAGCTTGGGTGGGACAGGAGAAGCTTTCTTT,CASSLGGTGEAFF
TRBV14,.,many,TRBJ2-3,TGTGCCAGCAGCCAAGAACTTCGAGAAACGACCTCTCGGGAAGATACGCAGTATTTT,CASSQELRETTSREDTQYF
TRBV29-1,.,few,TRBJ1-2,TGCAGCGCTGGACGTTCGATCTATGGCTACACCTTC,CSAGRSIYGYTF
TRBV13,TRBD2,few,TRBJ2-1,TGTGCCAGCAGCACGAATAGCGGGAGGGACTACAATGAGCAGTTCTTC,CASSTNSGRDYNEQFF
TRBV5-1,TRBD1,few,TRBJ1-4,TGCGCCAGCAGCCCGGACAGGGTAACTAATGAAAAACTGTTTTTT,CASSPDRVTNEKLFF
TRBV10-3,.,.,TRBJ2-7,TGTGCCACCTACACGGGGCGTTGGAGGTACTTC,CATYTGRWRYF
TRBV5-6,TRBD1,many,TRBJ2-1,TGTGCCAGCAGCTTGACGGACAGGGGGCACAATGAGCAGTTCTTC,CASSLTDRGHNEQFF
TRBV2,TRBD2,medium-sized,TRBJ2-1,TGTGCCAGCAGTGGCTCCGGGGGGGCCTTAACCAGAGAGCAGTTCTTC,CASSGSGGALTREQFF
TRBV2,.,many,TRBJ2-1,TGTGCCAGCAGCACGGGAATCAGTGAGCAGTTCTTC,CASSTGISEQFF
TRBV10-3,TRBD2,few,TRBJ2-3,TGTGCCATCAGTGAGGGGACTAGCGGGGCCGCCTACACAGATACGCAGTATTTT,CAISEGTSGAAYTDTQYF
TRBV19,.,.,TRBJ2-7,TGTGCCAGTAGCACCCTGGTAGCCTCGGGGTACGAGCAGTACTTC,CASSTLVASGYEQYF
TRBV6-1,TRBD2,.,TRBJ2-2,TGTGCCAGCAGTCGGATGGGGCTAGCGGGGACGGGGACCGGGGAGCTGTTTTTT,CASSRMGLAGTGTGELFF
TRBV20-1,TRBD2,.,TRBJ2-3,TGCAGTGCTAGTCCACTAGCGGGAGTAGCAGATACGCAGTATTTT,CSASPLAGVADTQYF
TRBV7-2,TRBD2,few,TRBJ2-7,TGTGCCAGCAGCCGACTAGCGGGGCCCTACGAGCAGTACTTC,CASSRLAGPYEQYF
TRBV7-2,.,many,TRBJ2-1,TGTGCCAGCAGCTTAGAGGACGCCTTTAATGAGCAGTTCTTC,CASSLEDAFNEQFF
TRBV5-3,TRBD1,many,TRBJ2-1,TGTGCCAGAAGCACCGGGACAGGGGGTGATGATGAGCAGTTCTTC,CARSTGTGGDDEQFF
TRBV27,TRBD1,many,TRBJ1-2,TGTGCCAGCGGGCGGACAGGGGCATCCTATGGCTACACCTTC,CASGRTGASYGYTF
TRBV4-1,.,many,TRBJ2-7,TGCGCCAGCAGCCAAGTAGAAACTAGTTCCTACGAGCAGTACTTC,CASSQVETSSYEQYF
TRBV4-2,.,many,TRBJ2-1,TGTGCCAGCAGCCAAGTAAGGGGGGGCACCAGCTACAATGAGCAGTTCTTC,CASSQVRGGTSYNEQFF
TRBV9,.,many,TRBJ2-3,TGTGCCAGCAGCGTAGGAGCAGATACGCAGTATTTT,CASSVGADTQYF
TRBV3-1,.,many,TRBJ2-7,TGTGCCAGCAGCCCAAGAAGGTGGTCAGAGCGCTACGAGCAGTACTTC,CASSPRRWSERYEQYF
TRBV6-2/TRBV6-3,TRBD1,many,TRBJ2-4,TGTGCCAGCAGTTCCAGGACAGGGGTCCGAAACATTCAGTACTTC,CASSSRTGVRNIQYF
TRBV9,TRBD2,many,TRBJ2-5,TGTGCCAGCAGCGTAGGGACTAGCGGGGGATTGGAGACCCAGTACTTC,CASSVGTSGGLETQYF
TRBV11-2,.,many,TRBJ2-7,TGTGCCAGCAGCTTATTGGACATCCTTTTCGACGAGCAGTACTTC,CASSLLDILFDEQYF
TRBV5-1,TRBD1,.,TRBJ1-6,TGCGCCAGCAGCTTGACAGGGGCCGCGAGAGCCCTCCACTTT,CASSLTGAARALHF
TRBV6-1,.,.,TRBJ1-4,TGTGCCAGCAGGGAACCGGGACGGTTTAATGAAAAACTGTTTTTT,CASREPGRFNEKLFF
TRBV27,.,many,TRBJ2-1,TGTGCCAGCAGTTTTCCAGGGAATGAGCAGTTCTTC,CASSFPGNEQFF
TRBV4-1,.,many,TRBJ1-1,TGCGCCAGCAGCCAAGGTGCCCCGGCTTTCTTT,CASSQGAPAFF
TRBV4-1,.,.,TRBJ1-1,TGCGCCAGCAGCCAACCCTTCCCAGGAATGAACACTGAAGCTTTCTTT,CASSQPFPGMNTEAFF
TRBV3-1,.,.,TRBJ2-4,TGTGCCAGCAGCCAAGCCGGCGTAGCCAAAAACATTCAGTACTTC,CASSQAGVAKNIQYF
TRBV6-5,.,few,TRBJ2-7,TGTGCCAGCAGCCTGAGTGTAGGTTACGAGCAGTACTTC,CASSLSVGYEQYF
TRBV2,.,few,TRBJ1-4,TGTGCCAGCTGGGCGGATAGGAATGAAAAACTGTTTTTT,CASWADRNEKLFF
TRBV5-1,.,few,TRBJ2-2,TGCGCCAGCAGCTTGTTAGGTGGGGCTGGGGCCCACACCGGGGAGCTGTTTTTT,CASSLLGGAGAHTGELFF
TRBV6-5,TRBD2,.,TRBJ2-5,TGTGCCAGCAGTTCTAGCGGGGGAAAGACCCAGTACTTC,CASSSSGGKTQYF
TRBV5-1,TRBD1,few,TRBJ1-5,TGCGCCAGCAGCCCGGGGACAGGGCCGGATCAGCCCCAGCATTTT,CASSPGTGPDQPQHF
TRBV12-3/TRBV12-4,.,.,TRBJ2-7,TGTGCCAGCAGTTTGTGTTACGAGCAGTACTTC,CASSLCYEQYF
TRBV14,.,many,TRBJ1-1,TGTGCCAGCAGCCAATGGGGCGGCGGGGACGCGACTTTCTTT,CASSQWGGGDATFF
TRBV2,TRBD2,few,TRBJ2-3,TGTGCCAGCAGCGGGACTAGCGATCACCCTAGCACAGATACGCAGTATTTT,CASSGTSDHPSTDTQYF